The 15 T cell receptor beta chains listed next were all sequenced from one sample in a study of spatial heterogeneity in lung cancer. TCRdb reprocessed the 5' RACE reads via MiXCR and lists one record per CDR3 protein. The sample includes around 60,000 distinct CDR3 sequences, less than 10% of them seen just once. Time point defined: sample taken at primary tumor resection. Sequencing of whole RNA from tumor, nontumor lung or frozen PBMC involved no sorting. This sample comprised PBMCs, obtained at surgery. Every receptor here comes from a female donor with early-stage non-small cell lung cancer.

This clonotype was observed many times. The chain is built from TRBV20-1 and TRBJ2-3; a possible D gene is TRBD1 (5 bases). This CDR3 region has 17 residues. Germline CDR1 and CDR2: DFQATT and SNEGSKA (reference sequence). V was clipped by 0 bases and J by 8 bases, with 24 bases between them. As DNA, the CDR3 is TGCAGTGCTAGAGATACAGTCGGATCTGGGGCTTACCCTACGCAGTATTTT. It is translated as CSARDTVGSGAYPTQYF.

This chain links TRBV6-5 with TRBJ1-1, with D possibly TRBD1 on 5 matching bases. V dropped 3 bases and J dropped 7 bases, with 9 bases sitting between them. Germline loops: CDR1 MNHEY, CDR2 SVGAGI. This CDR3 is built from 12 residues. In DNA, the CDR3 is TGTGCCAGCAGTTATCCCGGGGGTGAAGCTTTCTTT. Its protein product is CASSYPGGEAFF.

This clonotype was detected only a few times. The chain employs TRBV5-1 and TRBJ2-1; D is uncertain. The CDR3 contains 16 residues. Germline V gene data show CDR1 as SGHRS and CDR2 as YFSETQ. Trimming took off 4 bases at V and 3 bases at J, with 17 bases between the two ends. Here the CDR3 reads CASSVDGRANYNEQFF. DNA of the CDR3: TGCGCCAGCAGCGTTGACGGCCGAGCTAACTACAATGAGCAGTTCTTC. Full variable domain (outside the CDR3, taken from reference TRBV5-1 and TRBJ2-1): KAGVTQTPRYLIKTRGQQVTLSCSPISGHRSVSWYQQTPGQGLQFLFEYFSETQRNKGNFPGRFSGRQFSNSRSEMNVSTLELGDSALYLCASSVDGRANYNEQFFGPGTRLTVL.

The CDR3 DNA is TGTGCCAGCTCACCAGCTCGTGAGAGCGCCGGGGAGCTGTTTTTT. Its protein is CASSPARESAGELFF. This rearrangement joins TRBV18 to TRBJ2-2; D unclear. The CDR3 sequence is 15 residues long. Germline assignment: CDR1 KGHSH and CDR2 LQKENI. The ends were cut back, 2 bases at V and 6 bases at J, with 13 bases in the middle.

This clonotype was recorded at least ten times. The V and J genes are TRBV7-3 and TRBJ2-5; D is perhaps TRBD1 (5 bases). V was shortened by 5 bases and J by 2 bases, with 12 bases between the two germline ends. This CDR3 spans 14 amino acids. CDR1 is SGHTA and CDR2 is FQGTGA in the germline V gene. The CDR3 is CASSPLDSQETQYF. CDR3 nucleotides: TGTGCCAGCAGCCCTCTAGACAGTCAAGAGACCCAGTACTTC.

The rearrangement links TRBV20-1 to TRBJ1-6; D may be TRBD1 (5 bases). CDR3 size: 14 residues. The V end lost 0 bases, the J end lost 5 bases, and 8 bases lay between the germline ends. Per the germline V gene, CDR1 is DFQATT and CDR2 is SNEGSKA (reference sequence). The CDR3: CSARDNRNNSPLHF. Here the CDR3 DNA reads TGCAGTGCTAGAGATAACAGGAATAATTCACCCCTCCACTTT.

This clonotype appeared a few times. The CDR3 sequence: CASSLWGVSPLHF. The CDR3 DNA sequence: TGTGCCAGCAGTTTATGGGGGGTATCACCCCTCCACTTT. The chain links TRBV12-3 or TRBV12-4 to TRBJ1-6; possibly TRBD1 for D (5 bases). The CDR3 length is 13 residues. Trimming shortened V by 2 bases and J by 10 bases, and 9 bases separated the two germline ends.

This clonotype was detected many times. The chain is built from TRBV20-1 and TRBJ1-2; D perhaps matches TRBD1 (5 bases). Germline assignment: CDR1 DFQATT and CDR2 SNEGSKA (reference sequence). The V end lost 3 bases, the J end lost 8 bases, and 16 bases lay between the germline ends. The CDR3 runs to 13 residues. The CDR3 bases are TGCAGTGCTAGCGGCGGGGCGTCTAGCGGCTACACCTTC. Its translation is CSASGGASSGYTF.

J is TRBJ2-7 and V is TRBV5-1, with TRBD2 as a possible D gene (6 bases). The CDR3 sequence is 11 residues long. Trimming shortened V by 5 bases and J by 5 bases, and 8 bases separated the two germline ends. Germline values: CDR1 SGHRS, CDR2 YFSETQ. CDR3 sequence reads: CASSGGHEQYF. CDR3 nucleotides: TGCGCCAGCAGTGGAGGGCACGAGCAGTACTTC. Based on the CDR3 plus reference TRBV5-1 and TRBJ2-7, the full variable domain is KAGVTQTPRYLIKTRGQQVTLSCSPISGHRSVSWYQQTPGQGLQFLFEYFSETQRNKGNFPGRFSGRQFSNSRSEMNVSTLELGDSALYLCASSGGHEQYFGPGTRLTVT.

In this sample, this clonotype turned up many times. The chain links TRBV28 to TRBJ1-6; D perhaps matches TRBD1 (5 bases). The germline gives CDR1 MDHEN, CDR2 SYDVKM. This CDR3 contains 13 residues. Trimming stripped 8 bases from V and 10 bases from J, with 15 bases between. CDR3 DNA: TGTGCCAGCGCCCTATCAGGGCAATCACCCCTCCACTTT. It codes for CASALSGQSPLHF.

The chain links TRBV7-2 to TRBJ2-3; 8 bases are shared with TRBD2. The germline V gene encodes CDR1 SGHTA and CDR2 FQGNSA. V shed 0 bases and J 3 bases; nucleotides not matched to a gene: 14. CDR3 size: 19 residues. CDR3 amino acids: CASSLAPLSIAGSTDTQYF. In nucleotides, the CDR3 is TGTGCCAGCAGCTTAGCGCCTCTGTCTATAGCGGGGAGTACAGATACGCAGTATTTT.

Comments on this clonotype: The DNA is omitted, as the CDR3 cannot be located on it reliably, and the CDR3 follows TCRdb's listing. The CDR3 protein is CASSSSGHPETQYF. The gene calls are TRBV28 and TRBJ2-5; TRBD1 is the table's D call and was not checked against the DNA. The CDR3 length equals 14 residues, ends included. Germline CDR1 reads MDHEN; CDR2 reads SYDVKM.

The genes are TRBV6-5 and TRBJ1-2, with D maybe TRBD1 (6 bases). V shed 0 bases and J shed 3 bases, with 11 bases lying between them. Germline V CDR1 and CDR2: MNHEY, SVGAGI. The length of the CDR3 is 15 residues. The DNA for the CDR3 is TGTGCCAGCAGTTACTCCGAGACAGGAGACTATGGCTACACCTTC. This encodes CASSYSETGDYGYTF.

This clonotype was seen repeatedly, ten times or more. CDR3 amino acids: CASSSMTGELFF. CDR3 DNA: TGCGCCAGCAGCTCCATGACCGGGGAGCTGTTTTTT. The chain recombines TRBV5-1 with TRBJ2-2, with D uncertain. Germline loops: CDR1 SGHRS, CDR2 YFSETQ. The CDR3 is 12 amino acids. V lost 3 bases to trimming and J lost 5 bases, with 5 bases between them.

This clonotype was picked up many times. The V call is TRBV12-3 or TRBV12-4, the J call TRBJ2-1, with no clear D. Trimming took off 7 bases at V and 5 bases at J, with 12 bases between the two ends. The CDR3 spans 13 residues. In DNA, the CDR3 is TGTGCCAGCAACGCCGGGCCTAACAATGAGCAGTTCTTC. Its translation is CASNAGPNNEQFF.